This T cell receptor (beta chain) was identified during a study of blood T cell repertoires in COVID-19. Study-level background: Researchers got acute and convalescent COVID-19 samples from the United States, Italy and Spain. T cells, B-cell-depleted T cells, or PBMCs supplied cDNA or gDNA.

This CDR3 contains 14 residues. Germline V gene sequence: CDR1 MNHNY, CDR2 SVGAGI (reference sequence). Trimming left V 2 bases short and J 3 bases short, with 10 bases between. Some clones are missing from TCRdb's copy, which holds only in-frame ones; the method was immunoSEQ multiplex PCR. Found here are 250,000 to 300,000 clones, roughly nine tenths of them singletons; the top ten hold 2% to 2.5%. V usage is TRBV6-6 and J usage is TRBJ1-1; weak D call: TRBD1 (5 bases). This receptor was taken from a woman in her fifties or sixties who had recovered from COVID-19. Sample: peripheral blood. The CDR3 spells CASSYRGGDTEAFF. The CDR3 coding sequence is TGTGCCAGCAGTTACAGGGGAGGCGACACTGAAGCTTTCTTT.